This entry lists 17 T cell receptor delta chains sequenced from one sample in a study of gamma-delta T cells after stem cell transplantation. TCRdb re-called the RT-PCR reads using CATT. The table lists a few thousand delta-chain clones, 6.5% to 8% of them singletons. Sequencing was carried out using gamma-delta T cells. These receptors originate from a human donor. It is not recorded whose cells these are; they may come from a transplant donor.

Concerning this clone: Being one base from a much bigger clone, this may be a read error. This sequence joins TRDV2 and TRDJ1; 10 nucleotides agree with TRDD3. The CDR3 is made up of 24 amino acids. With V trimmed by 0 bases and J by 3 bases, 30 bases remained unmatched. Germline V gives CDR1 GEAIGNYY, CDR2 EKD. The chain's CDR3 is CACDTVSPAPMGRGIREVPDKLIF. Written as DNA, the CDR3 is TGTGCCTGTGACACCGTCAGTCCCGCTCCCATGGGGAGGGGGATACGCGAAGTCCCCGATAAACTCATCTTT.

Of note for this clone: A far larger clone is a single base away, which makes a read error likely. This chain links TRDV2 with TRDJ3; 9 nucleotides match TRDD3. There are 22 residues in the CDR3. V lost 3 bases and J lost 0; bases outside the gene matches: 17. Per germline, CDR1 GEAIGNYY and CDR2 EKD. CDR3 sequence (DNA): TGTGCCTGTGACCCGCCCCCAACAGGGGATACGGTGAGCTCCTGGGACACCCGACAGATGTTTTTC. Translating it yields CACDPPPTGDTVSSWDTRQMFF.

J is TRDJ1 and V is TRDV2; the match to TRDD3 covers 13 bases. The CDR3 covers 15 residues. Germline CDR1 is GEAIGNYY and CDR2 is EKD. Trimming took 3 bases from V and 9 from J; bases not matched to a gene: 9. The CDR3 protein is CACDVLTGGYAELIF. In DNA, the CDR3 is TGTGCCTGTGACGTCCTTACTGGGGGATACGCGGAACTCATCTTT.

This clone was counted only a few times. This DNA's translation and the protein TCRdb lists, from a much larger clone, do not match at residue 6, likely due to a read error; the protein shown is translated from the DNA. This chain joins TRDV2 and TRDJ1, with 10 positions matching TRDD3. Germline CDR1 reads GEAIGNYY; CDR2 reads EKD. The CDR3 consists of 19 residues. V shed 0 bases, J shed 3 bases, and the junction held 15 bases outside the gene matches. The CDR3, as DNA: TGTGCCTGTGACACCCCAAACTGGGGGATCTCACCCACTCCCGATAAACTCATCTTT. Amino acids: CACDTPNWGISPTPDKLIF.

The chain joins TRDV1 to TRDJ1; maybe TRDD3 (6 bases). This CDR3 has 25 amino acids. With 0 bases removed from V and 0 bases from J, the gap between germline ends came to 38 bases. Germline-derived CDR1 and CDR2 are TSWWSYY and QGS. The CDR3 sequence: CALGELRAGLRGGDRGFLYTDKLIF. CDR3 coding DNA: TGTGCTCTTGGGGAACTAAGAGCTGGCCTACGGGGGGGGGACCGCGGATTCTTGTACACCGATAAACTCATCTTT.

This clone showed up just a few times. The protein TCRdb gives is from a much larger clone and does not agree with this DNA's translation at residue 7, likely a read error; the protein shown here comes from the DNA. This chain connects TRDV2 to TRDJ3, with D unresolved. Trimming removed 9 bases from V and 5 bases from J, with 13 bases in between. There are 14 residues in the CDR3. CDR1 and CDR2 (germline): GEAIGNYY, EKD. For the CDR3, the DNA is TGTGCCGCCTCGGCAGTCCGGGACACCCGACAGATGTTTTTC. Protein product: CAASAVRDTRQMFF.

The sample holds a few counts of this clone. It differs at one base from a far larger clone, so likely a read error. This rearrangement joins TRDV2 to TRDJ1, with 10 nucleotides matching TRDD3. The CDR3 is 18 residues long. The germline V gene has CDR1 GEAIGNYY and CDR2 EKD. The CDR3: CARDTLETGGSEGNKLIF. CDR3 nucleotides: TGTGCCCGTGACACCTTGGAGACTGGGGGATCAGAAGGTAATAAACTCATCTTT.

On this clone: Given a far larger clone just one base away, this is likely a sequencing read error. Other nucleotide sequences in the sample specify the same CDR3. The gene calls are TRDV2 and TRDJ1; 9 nucleotides align to TRDD3. The germline CDR1 and CDR2 sequences are GEAIGNYY and EKD. This CDR3 is 17 amino acids long. V lost 3 bases to trimming and J lost 2 bases; unmatched junction nucleotides: 12. CDR3: CACDLLLGDARTDKLIF. In DNA, the CDR3 is TGTGCCTGTGACCTGTTACTGGGGGACGCTCGTACCGATAAACTCATCTTT.

This clone was found a few times. The protein TCRdb lists belongs to a much larger clone and differs from this DNA's translation at residue 3, which points to a read error; the protein shown is made from the DNA. The genes are TRDV2 and TRDJ1, with 8 bases identical to TRDD3. This CDR3 is built from 14 residues. CDR1 GEAIGNYY and CDR2 EKD come from the germline V gene. In DNA, the CDR3 is TGTGCCCGTGACCGACTGGGGGGGACCGATAAACTCATCTTT. It is translated as CARDRLGGTDKLIF.

CDR3 in DNA: TGTGCTCTTGGGGCCCTACGCACTATAGCGGGGTCCCCCGATAAACTCATCTTT. Translation gives CALGALRTIAGSPDKLIF. The chain links TRDV1 to TRDJ1; TRDD2 might be the D (5 bases). CDR1 is TSWWSYY, CDR2 QGS, per germline. The CDR3 runs 18 residues. The germline V and J ends were trimmed by 4 bases and 3 bases, with 24 bases remaining between them.

As regards this clone: A much more abundant neighbour one base away suggests this may be a read error. J is TRDJ1 and V is TRDV2, with 13 bases that match TRDD3. V gave up 0 bases and J gave up 0 bases; unmatched junction bases: 9. The CDR3 runs to 19 residues. Germline lookup yields CDR1 GEAIGNYY and CDR2 EKD. CDR3 protein: CACDTIILGDTMDTDKLIF. Written as DNA, the CDR3 is TGTGCCTGTGACACCATCATACTGGGGGATACGATGGACACCGATAAACTCATCTTT.

This clone is termed large (0.1 to 1%). The chain uses TRDV2 and TRDJ1; 13 bases agree with TRDD3. Germline trimming cut 3 bases from V and 0 bases from J; bases unmatched to any gene: 9. CDR1 GEAIGNYY and CDR2 EKD come from the germline V gene. This CDR3 contains 18 residues. The CDR3 loop is CACDLLLGDTLNTDKLIF. The CDR3 nucleotides are TGTGCCTGTGACCTTTTACTGGGGGATACGCTAAACACCGATAAACTCATCTTT.

Comments on this clone: This likely traces to a read error, being one base from a far larger clone. This chain links TRDV2 with TRDJ1; 8 nucleotides agree with TRDD3. This CDR3 is built from 17 residues. In germline, CDR1 is GEAIGNYY, CDR2 EKD. This CDR3 reads CSCDPLLLLGDTDKLIF. The CDR3 coding sequence is TGTTCCTGTGATCCCCTCCTTCTACTGGGGGACACCGATAAACTCATCTTT.

Note on this clone: Possible read error: a much larger clone is one base away. Other DNA sequences in this sample translate to the same CDR3. The J gene is TRDJ3, the V gene TRDV2, with 8 bases aligning to TRDD3. CDR3 length: 19 amino acids. CDR1 and CDR2 from the germline V gene are GEAIGNYY and EKD. The DNA of the CDR3 is TGCGCCTGTGACCGTACTGGGGGCTACCTCTCCTGGGACACCCGACAGATGTTTTTC. This translates into CACDRTGGYLSWDTRQMFF.

For this clone: This may come from a read error, since a much larger clone is one base off. Additional DNA sequences in this sample encode the identical CDR3. The chain recombines TRDV2 with TRDJ1; possible D gene TRDD3, 6 bases. Per germline, CDR1 GEAIGNYY and CDR2 EKD. With 0 bases removed from V and 0 bases from J, the gap between germline ends came to 28 bases. The CDR3 sequence is 21 residues long. CDR3 sequence reads: CACDTLGLTGGSFGDTDKLIF. DNA for the CDR3: TGTGCCTGTGACACCCTGGGGCTTACTGGAGGTTCCTTTGGGGACACCGATAAACTCATCTTT.

About this clone itself: Different DNA sequences within this sample yield the same CDR3. The chain couples TRDV2 to TRDJ1, with 11 bases identical to TRDD3. CDR1 and CDR2 (germline): GEAIGNYY, EKD. After removal of 3 bases from V and 7 bases from J, the junction contained 27 bases not matched to a gene. CDR3 length equals 21 residues. This CDR3 is CACDPATGGYRHLTEGTKLIF. Here the CDR3 DNA reads TGTGCCTGTGACCCCGCTACTGGGGGATATCGACATCTTACCGAGGGCACTAAACTCATCTTT.

This clone has just a few counts. A read error is the likely source, as a far larger clone sits one nucleotide away. The sample holds other DNA sequences that translate to the same CDR3. The CDR3: CACDTVRCGDHTDKLIF. The CDR3 DNA follows: TGCGCCTGTGACACCGTACGTTGTGGGGATCACACCGATAAACTCATCTTT. The V call is TRDV2, the J call TRDJ1; D might be TRDD3 (6 bases). Germline loops: CDR1 GEAIGNYY, CDR2 EKD. The CDR3 extends over 17 amino acids.